These 21 T cell receptor beta chains were sequenced from one sample in a study of T cell responses to AZD1222 COVID-19 vaccine. Profiled with immunoSEQ multiplex PCR; TCRdb holds only in-frame clones, not every one. The sample yields approximately 65,000 clones, more than 70% seen once. The source was peripheral blood, collected on day 0 of AZD1222 vaccination. These receptors were taken from an adult in good health.

This chain links TRBV28 with TRBJ2-7, with 9 bases lining up with TRBD1. Per germline, CDR1 MDHEN and CDR2 SYDVKM. V lost 8 bases, J lost 2 bases, and 4 bases stayed unmatched. CDR3 length: 13 amino acids. CDR3 loop: CASRQGGTYEQYF. Here the CDR3 DNA reads TGTGCCAGCCGACAGGGGGGCACCTACGAGCAGTACTTC.

The rearrangement links TRBV5-1 to TRBJ2-2, with D uncertain. This CDR3 is 13 amino acids long. Trimming removed 4 bases at V and 6 bases at J, with 10 bases between. Germline assignment: CDR1 SGHRS and CDR2 YFSETQ. DNA of the CDR3: TGCGCCAGCAGCCCTGGTGTACCCGGGGAGCTGTTTTTT. Its protein product is CASSPGVPGELFF.

The rearrangement joins TRBV5-1 to TRBJ2-7, with 8 bases lining up with TRBD1. Unmatched junction bases numbered 5, after V lost 4 bases and J lost 2 bases. CDR3 length equals 14 residues. Germline CDR1 SGHRS, CDR2 YFSETQ. The DNA for the CDR3 is TGCGCCAGCAGCGCCGGGACAGGACCCTACGAGCAGTACTTC. Protein: CASSAGTGPYEQYF.

The CDR3 DNA is TGTGCCAGCAGTTCGGGACTCCACAATGAGCAGTTCTTC. Encoded protein: CASSSGLHNEQFF. J is TRBJ2-1 and V is TRBV27; D is perhaps TRBD2 (6 bases). CDR1 is MNHEY, CDR2 SMNVEV, per germline (reference sequence). V gave up 4 bases and J gave up 5 bases, with 9 bases separating them. The CDR3 is 13 amino acids.

The V call is TRBV15, the J call TRBJ2-7; D ambiguous. Trimming shortened V by 4 bases and J by 0 bases, and 13 bases separated the two germline ends. The CDR3 sequence is 15 residues long. Germline CDR1 is LNHNV and CDR2 is YYDKDF (reference sequence). The CDR3 DNA sequence: TGTGCCACCAGCAACCGACTTAACTCCTCCTACGAGCAGTACTTC. As protein: CATSNRLNSSYEQYF.

This clone was seen a handful of times. The chain recombines TRBV5-1 with TRBJ2-7; D is undetermined. Germline lookup yields CDR1 SGHRS and CDR2 YFSETQ. V was shortened by 3 bases and J by 2 bases, with 21 bases between the two germline ends. The CDR3 is made up of 17 amino acids. The CDR3 DNA follows: TGCGCCAGCAGCTCCCTCACCGCCCCCAGATCCCCCTACGAGCAGTACTTC. Translation gives CASSSLTAPRSPYEQYF.

The rearrangement joins TRBV4-1 to TRBJ2-3, with D tentatively TRBD1 (6 bases). V gave up 0 bases and J gave up 2 bases, with 18 bases separating them. Germline-derived CDR1 and CDR2 are MGHRA and YSYEKL. This CDR3 has 18 residues. In DNA, the CDR3 is TGCGCCAGCAGCCAAGATAGGCAACTAGGGGGTTTCACAGATACGCAGTATTTT. As protein: CASSQDRQLGGFTDTQYF.

The chain employs TRBV9 and TRBJ2-3; D is perhaps TRBD2 (5 bases). Trimming removed 0 bases from V and 3 bases from J, with 8 bases in between. The germline V gene encodes CDR1 SGDLS and CDR2 YYNGEE. This CDR3 comprises 14 residues. CDR3 residues: CASSVERATDTQYF. In DNA form, the CDR3 reads TGTGCCAGCAGCGTAGAGAGGGCGACAGATACGCAGTATTTT.

The chain carries TRBV14 and TRBJ2-1, with 7 positions matching TRBD2. J was trimmed by 2 bases and V by 0 bases; bases with no gene match: 4. Germline CDR1 SGHDN, CDR2 FVKESK. This CDR3 is built from 16 residues. CDR3 amino acids: CASSQESGIAYNEQFF. In DNA, the CDR3 is TGTGCCAGCAGCCAAGAAAGCGGGATAGCCTACAATGAGCAGTTCTTC.

CDR3 sequence reads: CASSFGQGAGGYTF. The CDR3 bases are TGCGCCAGCAGCTTCGGACAGGGGGCGGGTGGCTACACCTTC. The chain recombines TRBV5-1 with TRBJ1-2; 11 bases agree with TRBD1. The V gene end was trimmed by 2 bases and the J gene end by 7 bases; junction bases not matched to a gene: 4. The CDR3 has 14 residues. Germline CDR1 SGHRS, CDR2 YFSETQ. The full variable domain, completed using reference TRBV5-1 and TRBJ1-2, is KAGVTQTPRYLIKTRGQQVTLSCSPISGHRSVSWYQQTPGQGLQFLFEYFSETQRNKGNFPGRFSGRQFSNSRSEMNVSTLELGDSALYLCASSFGQGAGGYTFGSGTRLTVV.

This clone was seen once. This sequence joins TRBV4-1 and TRBJ1-4, with 7 bases aligning to TRBD1. Germline V lookup: CDR1 MGHRA, CDR2 YSYEKL. V was clipped by 2 bases and J by 5 bases; unmatched bases: 5. The CDR3 runs 15 residues. CDR3 residues: CASSQRDRPNEKLFF. In DNA form, the CDR3 reads TGCGCCAGCAGCCAACGGGACAGACCGAATGAAAAACTGTTTTTT.

By sample fraction, this clone is medium-sized. The chain links TRBV4-2 to TRBJ2-5; 8 bases line up with TRBD2. The trim removed 1 base at V and 5 bases at J, leaving 6 bases unmatched. This CDR3 comprises 15 residues. The germline V gene has CDR1 LGHNA and CDR2 YNFKEQ. The DNA for the CDR3 is TGTGCCAGCAGCCAAGTCGCTAGCGGGCAGGAGACCCAGTACTTC. Translated, it gives CASSQVASGQETQYF.

J is TRBJ1-5 and V is TRBV6-5; TRBD1 agrees at 11 bases. The CDR3 is made up of 15 amino acids. Per the germline V gene, CDR1 is MNHEY and CDR2 is SVGAGI. Trimming cost V 10 bases and J 2 bases; bases outside gene matches: 7. The CDR3 here is CATWTGGSGNQPQHF. The CDR3 region has the DNA TGTGCCACCTGGACAGGGGGCTCGGGCAATCAGCCCCAGCATTTT.

With respect to this clone: It is likely a read error, because the conserved phenylalanine at the end of the CDR3 is missing. The chain combines TRBV3-1 (or the pseudogene TRBV3-2) with TRBJ1-2; D remains unclear. Germline V gene sequence: CDR1 LGHDT, CDR2 YNNKEL (reference sequence). This CDR3 is built from 11 residues. Trimming left V 1 base short and J 6 bases short, with 3 bases between. Here the CDR3 reads CASSQVHGYTL. The CDR3, as DNA: TGTGCCAGCAGCCAAGTTCATGGCTACACCCTC.

This chain connects TRBV5-1 to TRBJ2-2; tentatively, D is TRBD1 (5 bases). V was pared by 0 bases and J by 2 bases, with 8 bases between. The CDR3 covers 15 residues. Germline V CDR1 and CDR2: SGHRS, YFSETQ. The CDR3 nucleotides are TGCGCCAGCAGCTTGGGACAGATAAACACCGGGGAGCTGTTTTTT. Translating it yields CASSLGQINTGELFF.

The rearrangement joins TRBV5-8 to TRBJ1-1; 7 bases match TRBD1. Trimming cost V 4 bases and J 1 base; bases outside gene matches: 7. The CDR3 consists of 15 residues. Germline lookup yields CDR1 SGHTS and CDR2 YDEGEE. CDR3 protein: CASSLTGRPNTEAFF. The CDR3 DNA reads TGTGCCAGCAGCCTGACAGGGAGACCGAACACTGAAGCTTTCTTT.

This chain joins TRBV7-9 and TRBJ2-7; 8 positions match TRBD1. The CDR3 is 15 amino acids. Losses at the gene ends were 6 bases for V and 1 base for J; bases not matched to a gene: 8. CDR1 and CDR2 (germline): SEHNR, FQNEAQ (reference sequence). CDR3 loop: CASSRPGTGSYEQYF. CDR3 coding DNA: TGTGCCAGCAGTCGTCCCGGGACAGGTTCCTACGAGCAGTACTTC.

This rearrangement joins TRBV4-1 to TRBJ1-5; 7 nucleotides line up with TRBD1. Germline trimming cut 2 bases from V and 4 bases from J; bases unmatched to any gene: 5. Germline loops: CDR1 MGHRA, CDR2 YSYEKL. The CDR3 has 15 amino acids. In nucleotides, the CDR3 is TGCGCCAGCAGCCAACGAGACAGGGAAAATCAGCCCCAGCATTTT. It codes for CASSQRDRENQPQHF.

This clone showed up just once. The chain employs TRBV28 and TRBJ1-5, with TRBD1 matching 8 bases. There are 16 residues in the CDR3. V dropped 5 bases and J dropped 1; count of bases not matched to a gene: 7. Germline V gives CDR1 MDHEN, CDR2 SYDVKM. The CDR3 here is CASSLGTGMSNQPQHF. The CDR3, as DNA: TGTGCCAGCAGTCTAGGGACAGGTATGAGCAATCAGCCCCAGCATTTT.

The chain uses TRBV3-1 (or the pseudogene TRBV3-2) and TRBJ2-7; TRBD2 matches 9 bases. The germline V gene encodes CDR1 LGHDT and CDR2 YNNKEL (reference sequence). The CDR3 is 13 amino acids. The junction had 3 bases not matched to a gene; V was cut back by 4 bases and J by 5 bases. In DNA form, the CDR3 reads TGTGCCAGCAGCCCCTGGACTAGCGACGAGCAGTACTTC. It encodes CASSPWTSDEQYF.

The gene calls are TRBV19 and TRBJ2-1, with a possible D match to TRBD2 (5 bases). Germline CDR1 and CDR2: LNHDA and SQIVND (reference sequence). V shed 2 bases and J shed 5 bases, with 13 bases lying between them. The CDR3 loop spans 15 amino acids. Here the CDR3 reads CASSILAGSDNEQFF. CDR3 coding DNA: TGTGCCAGTAGTATACTAGCTGGGAGTGACAATGAGCAGTTCTTC.